The 2 T cell receptor beta chains listed next were all sequenced from one sample in a study of regulatory T cells in long-lasting Graves disease. Both iRepertoire HTBI primers and Arm-PCR of CDR3 regions were used to build the TCR beta libraries. Each CDR3 protein gets one entry after TCRdb re-called the multiplex PCR reads with MiXCR. Of 700,000 or so distinct CDR3 sequences listed, roughly 30% are singletons. Time point denoted: persistent/refractory GD, antithyroid drugs over 5 years with positive TRAb. Following extraction of RNA from PBMCs, that RNA was used to make the TCR library. The specimen was peripheral blood mononuclear cells (PBMCs), collected when the disease was refractory, from a patient treated with antithyroid drugs. All receptors derive from a female donor with Graves disease.

This clonotype was recorded many times. V is TRBV27 and J is TRBJ1-2; 9 nucleotides align to TRBD1. V shed 5 bases and J 4 bases; nucleotides not matched to a gene: 8. Germline lookup yields CDR1 MNHEY and CDR2 SMNVEV (reference sequence). CDR3 size: 15 residues. The CDR3 reads CASSRKTGGGYGYTF. CDR3 bases: TGTGCCAGCAGTCGGAAGACAGGGGGTGGCTATGGCTACACCTTC.

This clonotype appeared a few times. V gene TRBV13 combines with J gene TRBJ1-1; possible D gene TRBD1, 5 bases. Between the trimmed V and J ends, which lost 9 bases and 0 bases, there was a span of 17 bases. Germline V gives CDR1 PRHDT, CDR2 FYEKMQ (reference sequence). The CDR3 has 15 residues. The CDR3 DNA reads as TGTGCCAGTACCCTGTGGGGCCACGTGAACACTGAAGCTTTCTTT. Its protein product is CASTLWGHVNTEAFF.